A single sample gave rise to the 9 T cell receptor beta chains below, sequenced in a study of T cell responses to AZD1222 COVID-19 vaccine. TCRdb keeps only in-frame clones here, not all; method: immunoSEQ multiplex PCR. The sample includes some 200,000 clones, around 94% of them seen just once. This material consisted of peripheral blood, taken 28 days after the second dose of the MenACWY control vaccine. Receptor source: an adult who received the MenACWY meningococcal vaccine as a control.

The chain has TRBV11-3 and TRBJ2-1; 12 bases fit TRBD2. From germline, CDR1 is SGHNT and CDR2 YENEEA. Trimming at V came to 0 bases and at J to 0 bases, leaving 6 bases not matched to a gene. The CDR3 loop spans 19 amino acids. The CDR3 here is CASSLDPLAGGSSYNEQFF. The CDR3 coding sequence is TGTGCCAGCAGCTTAGATCCCCTAGCGGGAGGGAGCTCCTACAATGAGCAGTTCTTC.

The chain recombines TRBV14 with TRBJ2-4, with 10 bases matching TRBD2. Germline loops: CDR1 SGHDN, CDR2 FVKESK. Trimming took 4 bases from V and 4 from J; bases not matched to a gene: 13. The CDR3 runs 18 residues. The chain's CDR3 is CASSPGLARSIPKNIQYF. As DNA, the CDR3 is TGTGCCAGCAGCCCGGGACTAGCGCGATCCATCCCAAAAAACATTCAGTACTTC.

This clone has just one count. The chain has TRBV3-1 (or the pseudogene TRBV3-2) and TRBJ1-5; 7 bases match TRBD1. The V and J ends lost 1 base and 5 bases, in that order; junction bases with no gene match: 2. The CDR3 contains 14 residues. CDR1 and CDR2 from the germline V gene are LGHDT and YNNKEL (reference sequence). The DNA of the CDR3 is TGTGCCAGCAGCCAAGTAGGGGGCCATCAGCCCCAGCATTTT. Protein sequence: CASSQVGGHQPQHF.

This rearrangement joins TRBV5-6 to TRBJ2-2; possibly TRBD1 for D (6 bases). V was shortened by 4 bases and J by 5 bases, with 12 bases between the two germline ends. Per germline, CDR1 SGHDT and CDR2 YYEEEE. The CDR3 has 14 amino acids. The CDR3 DNA sequence: TGTGCCAGCAGCCGAACTACAGGGACCGGGGAGCTGTTTTTT. Translated: CASSRTTGTGELFF.

The chain recombines TRBV10-3 with TRBJ1-6, with D possibly being TRBD1 (5 bases). CDR3 length equals 13 residues. Trimming pared 11 bases from V and 1 base from J, leaving 9 bases between. CDR1 and CDR2 (germline): ENHRY, SYGVKD. CDR3 DNA: TGTGCCGGGACGGGATCCTATAATTCACCCCTCCACTTT. This encodes CAGTGSYNSPLHF.

This clone was counted a single time. The CDR3 nucleotides read TGTGCCAGCAGTGAAGGGGGAGCGGGGGGCGGCTGGACCCAGTACTTC. This encodes CASSEGGAGGGWTQYF. V gene TRBV2 combines with J gene TRBJ2-5, with TRBD2 matching over 9 bases. With 1 base clipped from V and 7 bases from J, the junction kept 10 bases outside the gene matches. CDR1 is SNHLY and CDR2 is FYNNEI in the germline V gene. The CDR3 spans 16 residues.

The rearrangement links TRBV3-1 (or the pseudogene TRBV3-2) to TRBJ1-1; 9 bases are shared with TRBD1. Germline values: CDR1 LGHDT, CDR2 YNNKEL (reference sequence). The CDR3 runs 15 residues. The V segment lost 3 bases and the J segment 4 bases; nucleotides outside the gene matches: 6. The CDR3 loop reads CASSQSDRGGTEAFF. In nucleotides, the CDR3 is TGTGCCAGCAGCCAGTCGGACAGGGGAGGCACTGAAGCTTTCTTT.

The genes are TRBV7-9 and TRBJ1-6, with D perhaps TRBD1 (5 bases). Germline CDR1 SEHNR, CDR2 FQNEAQ (reference sequence). The CDR3 length is 15 residues. Between the trimmed V and J ends, which lost 1 base and 11 bases, there was a span of 15 bases. CDR3 DNA sequence: TGTGCCAGCAGCTTAGATGAGGGGAGGTTAGCACCCCTCCACTTT. As protein: CASSLDEGRLAPLHF.

V is TRBV6-5 and J is TRBJ1-4; 7 nucleotides match TRBD1. Per the germline V gene, CDR1 is MNHEY and CDR2 is SVGAGI. The CDR3 runs to 15 residues. The trim removed 2 bases at V and 8 bases at J, leaving 8 bases unmatched. CDR3 nucleotides: TGTGCCAGCAGTTACGAATATGGGACAGACGAAAAACTGTTTTTT. Amino acids: CASSYEYGTDEKLFF.